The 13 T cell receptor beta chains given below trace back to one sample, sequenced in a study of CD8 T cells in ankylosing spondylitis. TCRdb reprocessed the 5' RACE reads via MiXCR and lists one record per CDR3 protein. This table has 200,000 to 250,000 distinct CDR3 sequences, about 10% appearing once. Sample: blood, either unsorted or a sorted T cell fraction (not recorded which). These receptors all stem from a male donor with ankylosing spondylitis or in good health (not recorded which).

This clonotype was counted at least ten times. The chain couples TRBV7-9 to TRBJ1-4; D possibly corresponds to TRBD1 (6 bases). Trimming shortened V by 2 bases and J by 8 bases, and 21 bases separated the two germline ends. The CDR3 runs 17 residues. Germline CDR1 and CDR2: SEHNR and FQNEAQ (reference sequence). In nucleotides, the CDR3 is TGTGCCAGCAGCTTACCGGGGGCGCAGATTGGTGGGGAAAAACTGTTTTTT. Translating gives CASSLPGAQIGGEKLFF.

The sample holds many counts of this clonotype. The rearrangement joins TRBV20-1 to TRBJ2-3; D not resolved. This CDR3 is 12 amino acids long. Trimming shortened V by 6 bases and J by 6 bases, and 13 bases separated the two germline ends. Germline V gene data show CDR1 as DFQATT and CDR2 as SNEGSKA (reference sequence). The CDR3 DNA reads TGCAGTGCGCCGTTACTGTTCGATACGCAGTATTTT. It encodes CSAPLLFDTQYF.

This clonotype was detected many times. In DNA form, the CDR3 reads TGTGCCAGCTCCCCAGGGAGCGGAACTTATGGCTACACCTTC. Translating it yields CASSPGSGTYGYTF. The chain combines TRBV18 with TRBJ1-2; possible D gene TRBD1, 5 bases. CDR1 and CDR2 from the germline V gene are KGHSH and LQKENI. CDR3 length: 14 amino acids. V lost 6 bases, J lost 5 bases, and 16 bases lay in between.

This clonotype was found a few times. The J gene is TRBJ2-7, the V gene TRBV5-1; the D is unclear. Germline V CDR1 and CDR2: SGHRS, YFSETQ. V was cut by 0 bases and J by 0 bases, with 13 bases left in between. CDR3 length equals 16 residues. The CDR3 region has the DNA TGCGCCAGCAGCTTGGGGCCAGGCCCGAGCTCCTACGAGCAGTACTTC. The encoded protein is CASSLGPGPSSYEQYF.

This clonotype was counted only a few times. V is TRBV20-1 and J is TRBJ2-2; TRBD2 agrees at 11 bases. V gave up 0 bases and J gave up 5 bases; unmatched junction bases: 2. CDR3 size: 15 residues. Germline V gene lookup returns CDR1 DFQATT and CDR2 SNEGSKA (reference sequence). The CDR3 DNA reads TGCAGTGCTAGAGAGCCTAGCGGGGGGACCGGGGAGCTGTTTTTT. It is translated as CSAREPSGGTGELFF.

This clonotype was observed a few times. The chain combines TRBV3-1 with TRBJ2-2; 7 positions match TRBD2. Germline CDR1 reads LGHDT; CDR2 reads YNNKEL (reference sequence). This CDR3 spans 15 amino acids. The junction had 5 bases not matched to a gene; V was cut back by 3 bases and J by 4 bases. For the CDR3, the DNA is TGTGCCAGCAGCCACGGCGGGAGATTCACCGGGGAGCTGTTTTTT. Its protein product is CASSHGGRFTGELFF. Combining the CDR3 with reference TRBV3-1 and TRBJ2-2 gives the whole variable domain DTAVSQTPKYLVTQMGNDKSIKCEQNLGHDTMYWYKQDSKKFLKIMFSYNNKELIINETVPNRFSPKSPDKAHLNLHINSLELGDSAVYFCASSHGGRFTGELFFGEGSRLTVL.

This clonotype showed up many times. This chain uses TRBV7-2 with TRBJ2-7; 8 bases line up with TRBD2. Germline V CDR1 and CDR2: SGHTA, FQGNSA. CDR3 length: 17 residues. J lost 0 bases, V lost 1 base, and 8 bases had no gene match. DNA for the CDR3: TGTGCCAGCAGCTTAGTTGGCGGGAGGCCCCTCTCCTACGAGCAGTACTTC. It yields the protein CASSLVGGRPLSYEQYF.

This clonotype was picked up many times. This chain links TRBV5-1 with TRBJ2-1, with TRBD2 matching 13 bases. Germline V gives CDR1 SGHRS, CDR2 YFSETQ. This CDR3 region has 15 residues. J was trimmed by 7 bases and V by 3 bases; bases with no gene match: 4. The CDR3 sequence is CASSSPGLAGNEQFF. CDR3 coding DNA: TGCGCCAGCAGCTCGCCGGGACTAGCGGGGAATGAGCAGTTCTTC. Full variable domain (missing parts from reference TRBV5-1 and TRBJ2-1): KAGVTQTPRYLIKTRGQQVTLSCSPISGHRSVSWYQQTPGQGLQFLFEYFSETQRNKGNFPGRFSGRQFSNSRSEMNVSTLELGDSALYLCASSSPGLAGNEQFFGPGTRLTVL.

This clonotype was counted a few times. The CDR3 loop is CASSFRQGVGGYTF. In DNA form, the CDR3 reads TGTGCCAGCAGTTTCAGACAGGGCGTCGGTGGCTACACCTTC. This chain links TRBV6-5 with TRBJ1-2; TRBD1 matches at 7 bases. The V and J ends lost 4 bases and 7 bases, in that order; junction bases with no gene match: 9. The germline V gene has CDR1 MNHEY and CDR2 SVGAGI. CDR3 size: 14 residues.

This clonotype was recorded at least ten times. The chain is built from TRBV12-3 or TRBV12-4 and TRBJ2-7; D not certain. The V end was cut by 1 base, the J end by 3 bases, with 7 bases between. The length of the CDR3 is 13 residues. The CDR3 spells CASSLESRYEQYF. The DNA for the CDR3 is TGTGCCAGCAGTTTAGAGTCGCGCTACGAGCAGTACTTC.

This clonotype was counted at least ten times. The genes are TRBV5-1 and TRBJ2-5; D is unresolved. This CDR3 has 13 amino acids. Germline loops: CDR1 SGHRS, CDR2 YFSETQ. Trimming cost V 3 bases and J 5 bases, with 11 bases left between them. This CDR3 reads CASSWTGPETQYF. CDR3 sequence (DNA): TGCGCCAGCAGCTGGACGGGCCCGGAGACCCAGTACTTC.

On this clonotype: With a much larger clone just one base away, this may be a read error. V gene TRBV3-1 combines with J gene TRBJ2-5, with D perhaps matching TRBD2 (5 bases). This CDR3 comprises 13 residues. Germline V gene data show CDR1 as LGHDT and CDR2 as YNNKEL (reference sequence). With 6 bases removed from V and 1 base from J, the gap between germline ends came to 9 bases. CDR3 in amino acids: CASRRAGQETQYF. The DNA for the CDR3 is TGTGCCAGCAGGAGGGCAGGCCAAGAGACCCAGTACTTC.

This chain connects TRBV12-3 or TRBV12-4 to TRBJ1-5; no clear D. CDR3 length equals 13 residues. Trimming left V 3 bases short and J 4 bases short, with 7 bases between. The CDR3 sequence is CASSFSRNQPQHF. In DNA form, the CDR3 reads TGTGCCAGCAGTTTTAGTCGGAATCAGCCCCAGCATTTT.